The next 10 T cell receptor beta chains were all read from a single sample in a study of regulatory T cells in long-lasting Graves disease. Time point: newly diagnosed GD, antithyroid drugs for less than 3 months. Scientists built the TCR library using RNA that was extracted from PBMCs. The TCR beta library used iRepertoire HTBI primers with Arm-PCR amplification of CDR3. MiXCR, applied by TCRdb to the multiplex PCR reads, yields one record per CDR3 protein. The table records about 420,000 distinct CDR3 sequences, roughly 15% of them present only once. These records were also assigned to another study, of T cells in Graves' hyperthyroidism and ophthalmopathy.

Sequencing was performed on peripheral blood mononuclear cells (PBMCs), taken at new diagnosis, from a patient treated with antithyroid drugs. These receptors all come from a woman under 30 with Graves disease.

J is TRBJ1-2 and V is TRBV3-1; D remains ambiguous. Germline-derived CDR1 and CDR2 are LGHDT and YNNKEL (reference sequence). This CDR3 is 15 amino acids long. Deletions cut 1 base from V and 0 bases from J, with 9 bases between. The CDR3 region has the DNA TGTGCCAGCAGCCAAGTTCAGAACTCTAACTATGGCTACACCTTC. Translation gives CASSQVQNSNYGYTF.

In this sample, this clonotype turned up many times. The CDR3 DNA sequence: TGTGCCAGCGGTGGAGGGGGCGAAGATACGCAGTATTTT. Translating gives CASGGGGEDTQYF. This chain connects TRBV2 to TRBJ2-3; tentatively, D is TRBD1 (7 bases). The CDR3 covers 13 residues. CDR1 is SNHLY and CDR2 is FYNNEI in the germline V gene. Deletions cut 8 bases from V and 5 bases from J, with 14 bases between. The whole variable domain, remainder taken from reference TRBV2 and TRBJ2-3, is EPEVTQTPSHQVTQMGQEVILRCVPISNHLYFYWYRQILGQKVEFLVSFYNNEISEKSEIFDDQFSVERPDGSNFTLKIRSTKLEDSAMYFCASGGGGEDTQYFGPGTRLTVL.

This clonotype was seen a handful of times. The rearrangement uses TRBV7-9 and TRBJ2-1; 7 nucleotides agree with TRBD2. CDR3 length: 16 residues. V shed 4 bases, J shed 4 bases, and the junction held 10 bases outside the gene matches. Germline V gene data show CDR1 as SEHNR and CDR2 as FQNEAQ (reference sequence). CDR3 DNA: TGTGCCAGCAGCTCTTTGGGGACTACTCGGTACAATGAGCAGTTCTTC. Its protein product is CASSSLGTTRYNEQFF.

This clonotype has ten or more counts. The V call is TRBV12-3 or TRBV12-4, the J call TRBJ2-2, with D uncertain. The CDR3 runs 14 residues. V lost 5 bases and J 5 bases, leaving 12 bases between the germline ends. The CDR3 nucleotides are TGTGCCAGCAGTCTAACTATGGAAACCGGGGAGCTGTTTTTT. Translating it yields CASSLTMETGELFF.

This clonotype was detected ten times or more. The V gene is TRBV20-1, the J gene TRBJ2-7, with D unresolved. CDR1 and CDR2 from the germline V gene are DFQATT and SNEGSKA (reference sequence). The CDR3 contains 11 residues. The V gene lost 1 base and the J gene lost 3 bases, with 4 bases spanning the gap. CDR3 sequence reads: CSARVGYEQYF. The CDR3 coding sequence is TGCAGTGCTAGAGTTGGCTACGAGCAGTACTTC.

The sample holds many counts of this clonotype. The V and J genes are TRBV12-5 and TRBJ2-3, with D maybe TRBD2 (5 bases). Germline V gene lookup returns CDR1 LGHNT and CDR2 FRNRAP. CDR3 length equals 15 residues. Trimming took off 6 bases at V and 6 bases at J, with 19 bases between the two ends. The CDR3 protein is CASGPTGTRVDTQYF. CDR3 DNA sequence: TGTGCTAGTGGCCCGACGGGTACGAGGGTGGATACGCAGTATTTT.

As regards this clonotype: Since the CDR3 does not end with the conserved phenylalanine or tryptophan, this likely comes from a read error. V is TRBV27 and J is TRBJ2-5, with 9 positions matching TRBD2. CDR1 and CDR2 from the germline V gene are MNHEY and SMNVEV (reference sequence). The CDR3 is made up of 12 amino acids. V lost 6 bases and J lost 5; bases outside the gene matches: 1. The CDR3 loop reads CASRRGGETQYS. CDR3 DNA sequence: TGTGCCAGCAGGCGGGGGGGCGAGACCCAGTACTCC.

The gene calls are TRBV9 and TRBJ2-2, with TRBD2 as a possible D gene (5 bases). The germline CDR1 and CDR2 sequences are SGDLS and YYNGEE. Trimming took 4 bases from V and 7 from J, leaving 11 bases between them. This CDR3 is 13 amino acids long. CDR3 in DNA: TGTGCCAGCAGCCCACTGGAGGTCGGGGAGCTGTTTTTT. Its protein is CASSPLEVGELFF.

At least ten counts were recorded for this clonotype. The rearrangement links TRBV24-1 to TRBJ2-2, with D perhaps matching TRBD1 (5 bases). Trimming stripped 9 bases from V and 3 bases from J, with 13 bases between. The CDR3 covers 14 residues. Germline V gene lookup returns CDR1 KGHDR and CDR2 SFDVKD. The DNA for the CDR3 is TGTGCCACCTCGACGGTCAGGGACACCGGGGAGCTGTTTTTT. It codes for CATSTVRDTGELFF.

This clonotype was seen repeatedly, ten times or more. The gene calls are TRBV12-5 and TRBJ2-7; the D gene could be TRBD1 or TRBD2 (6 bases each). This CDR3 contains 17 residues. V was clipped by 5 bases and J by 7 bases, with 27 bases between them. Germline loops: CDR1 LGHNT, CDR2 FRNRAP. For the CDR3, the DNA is TGTGCTAGTGGTCTGCGGACGAAACAAGGGGGGAGTTGGGAGCAGTACTTC. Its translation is CASGLRTKQGGSWEQYF.